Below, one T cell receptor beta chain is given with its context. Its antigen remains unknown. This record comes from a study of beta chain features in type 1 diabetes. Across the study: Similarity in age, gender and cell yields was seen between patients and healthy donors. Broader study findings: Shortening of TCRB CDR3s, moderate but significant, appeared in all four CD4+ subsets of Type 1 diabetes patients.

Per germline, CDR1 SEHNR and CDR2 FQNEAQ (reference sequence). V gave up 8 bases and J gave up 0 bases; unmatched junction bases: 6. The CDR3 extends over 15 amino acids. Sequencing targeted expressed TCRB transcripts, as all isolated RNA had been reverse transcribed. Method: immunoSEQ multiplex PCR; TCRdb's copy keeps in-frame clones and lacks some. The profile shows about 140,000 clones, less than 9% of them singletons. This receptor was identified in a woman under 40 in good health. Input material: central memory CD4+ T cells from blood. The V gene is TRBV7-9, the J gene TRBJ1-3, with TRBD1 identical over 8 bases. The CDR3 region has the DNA TGTGCCAGCGGGACAGGCTTACTCTCTGGAAACACCATATATTTT. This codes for CASGTGLLSGNTIYF.